One sample yielded the 5 T cell receptor beta chains listed below, sequenced in a study of control samples from healthy donors and cancer patients. Produced via immunoSEQ multiplex PCR; TCRdb's table is partial and in-frame only. The table records about 59,000 clones, roughly 90% of them present only once. The sample comprised PBMCs. The receptors shown here come from a middle-aged man with colorectal cancer.

This rearrangement joins TRBV29-1 to TRBJ2-3; no definite D call. Germline V gene lookup returns CDR1 SQVTM and CDR2 ANQGSEA. Trimming stripped 7 bases from V and 6 bases from J, with 8 bases between. The CDR3 is 10 amino acids. CDR3 residues: CSALSDTQYF. CDR3 in DNA: TGCAGCGCCCTCTCTGATACGCAGTATTTT.

For the CDR3, the DNA is TGCGCCAGCAGCACGGACAGGGGTTTGAAGGAGACCCAGTACTTC. Translating it yields CASSTDRGLKETQYF. This sequence joins TRBV5-1 and TRBJ2-5; 9 bases match TRBD1. J lost 5 bases, V lost 4 bases, and 9 bases had no gene match. This CDR3 spans 15 amino acids. Looked up from germline, CDR1 is SGHRS and CDR2 is YFSETQ.

The rearrangement joins TRBV3-1 (or the pseudogene TRBV3-2) to TRBJ1-2; D uncertain. Germline CDR1 is LGHDT and CDR2 is YNNKEL (reference sequence). This CDR3 contains 14 residues. V lost 4 bases and J 7 bases, leaving 16 bases between the germline ends. The CDR3 nucleotides read TGTGCCAGCAGCCCTCTCGGGTCCTCCGGTGGCTACACCTTC. Amino acids: CASSPLGSSGGYTF.

J is TRBJ2-2 and V is TRBV7-9, with D perhaps TRBD1 (6 bases). CDR1 and CDR2 from the germline V gene are SEHNR and FQNEAQ (reference sequence). V dropped 4 bases and J dropped 1 base, with 10 bases sitting between them. CDR3 size: 15 residues. The CDR3 sequence: CASSSGQMNTGELFF. The CDR3 region has the DNA TGTGCCAGCAGCTCCGGACAGATGAACACCGGGGAGCTGTTTTTT.

Only one count was recorded for this clone. This chain connects TRBV3-1 (or the pseudogene TRBV3-2) to TRBJ2-5, with 14 bases identical to TRBD2. The CDR3 loop spans 18 amino acids. Trimming cost V 0 bases and J 6 bases; bases outside gene matches: 9. In germline, CDR1 is LGHDT, CDR2 YNNKEL (reference sequence). CDR3 bases: TGTGCCAGCAGCCAAGATACCCTGACTAGCGGGGGGGTAAAGACCCAGTACTTC. This sequence encodes CASSQDTLTSGGVKTQYF.